This T cell receptor (beta chain) is drawn from a study of T cell repertoires in cytomegalovirus infection. Turning to the study itself: From public TCR beta signatures came an indication of both CMV infection and matching HLA type. Findings of the study overall: Ex vivo, HLA-C-restricted CMV-specific TCR beta clonotypes prevailed over the rest of the response.

The sample holds a few counts of this clonotype. Its antigen remains unidentified. Germline V gene sequence: CDR1 KGHDR, CDR2 SFDVKD. The germline V and J ends were trimmed by 3 bases and 4 bases, with 18 bases remaining between them. This CDR3 is 17 amino acids long. Using its own MiXCR run on the reads, TCRdb lists one record per CDR3 protein. Among 450,000 to 650,000 distinct CDR3 sequences listed, around a quarter were seen once. Sequencing was done on a sample of PBMCs. This receptor was obtained from a human donor in good health (CMV status not recorded). Some clones in this sample may be carry-over from other donors' samples. The chain combines TRBV24-1 with TRBJ2-1; the D is unclear. The CDR3 spells CATSDPPDGGAYNEQFF. CDR3 nucleotide sequence: TGTGCCACCAGTGATCCACCCGACGGCGGTGCATACAATGAGCAGTTCTTC.